These T cell receptor beta chains were read from a single sample in a study of graft-versus-host responses after intestinal transplantation. The repertoire was sequenced with immunoSEQ multiplex PCR; TCRdb's copy has only in-frame clones and lacks some. The repertoire holds 98,000 or so clones, roughly 83% seen once, with almost 1.5% in the top ten. The specimen was PBMCs, collected 255 days after intestinal transplant. The receptor source for this set is a human patient who received an intestinal transplant, so some T cells may come from the graft donor. Both conserved end residues are part of each CDR3.

v_call cdr3_aa
TRBV28 CASSLYQGSNQPQHF
TRBV28 CASSSRGWDSNQPQHF
TRBV7-3 CASSLLAGPRETQYF
TRBV4-2 CASSQDTDTQYF
TRBV28 CASSFPTGVFNSPLHF
TRBV6-1 CASSEAAATSSNQPQHF
TRBV5-1 CASSFDHAGGELFF
TRBV6-4 CASSGLAGGNEQFF
TRBV28 CASSLVPGHTEAFF
TRBV6-5 CASSYSAGFSGNTIYF